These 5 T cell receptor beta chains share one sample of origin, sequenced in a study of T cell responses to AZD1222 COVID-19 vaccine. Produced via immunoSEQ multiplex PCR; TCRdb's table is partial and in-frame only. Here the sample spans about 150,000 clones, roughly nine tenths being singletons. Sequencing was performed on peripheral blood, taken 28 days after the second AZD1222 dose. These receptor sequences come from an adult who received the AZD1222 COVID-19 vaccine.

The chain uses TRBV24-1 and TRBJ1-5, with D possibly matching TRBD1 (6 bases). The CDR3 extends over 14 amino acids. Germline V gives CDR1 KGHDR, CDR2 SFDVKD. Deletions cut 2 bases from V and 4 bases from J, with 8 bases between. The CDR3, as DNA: TGTGCCACCAGTGATTCAACAGGGAATCAGCCCCAGCATTTT. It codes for CATSDSTGNQPQHF.

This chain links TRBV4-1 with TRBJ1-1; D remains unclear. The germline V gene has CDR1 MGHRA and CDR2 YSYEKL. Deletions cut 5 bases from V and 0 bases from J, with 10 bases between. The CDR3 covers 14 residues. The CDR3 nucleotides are TGCGCCAGCAGCTCCCGACCCTTGAACACTGAAGCTTTCTTT. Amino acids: CASSSRPLNTEAFF.

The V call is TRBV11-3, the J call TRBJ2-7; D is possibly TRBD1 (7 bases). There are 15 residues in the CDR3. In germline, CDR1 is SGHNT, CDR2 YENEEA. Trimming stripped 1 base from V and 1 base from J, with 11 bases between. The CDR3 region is CASSLGGDRSYEQYF. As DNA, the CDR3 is TGTGCCAGCAGCTTAGGCGGGGACAGATCCTACGAGCAGTACTTC.

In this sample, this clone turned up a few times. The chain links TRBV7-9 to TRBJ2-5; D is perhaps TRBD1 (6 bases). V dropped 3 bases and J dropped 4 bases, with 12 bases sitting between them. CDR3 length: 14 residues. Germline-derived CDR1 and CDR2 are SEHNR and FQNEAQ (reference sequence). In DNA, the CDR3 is TGTGCCAGCAGCTTGTACAGGGAAGGAGAGACCCAGTACTTC. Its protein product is CASSLYREGETQYF. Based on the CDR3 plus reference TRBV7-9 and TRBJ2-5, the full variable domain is DTGVSQNPRHKITKRGQNVTFRCDPISEHNRLYWYRQTLGQGPEFLTYFQNEAQLEKSRLLSDRFSAERPKGSFSTLEIQRTEQGDSAMYLCASSLYREGETQYFGPGTRLLVL.

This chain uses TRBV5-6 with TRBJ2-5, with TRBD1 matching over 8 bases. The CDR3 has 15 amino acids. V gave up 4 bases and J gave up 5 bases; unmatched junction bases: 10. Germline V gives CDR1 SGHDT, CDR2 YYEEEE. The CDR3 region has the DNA TGTGCCAGCAGCACTTGGGGGCGACAGGGGGAGACCCAGTACTTC. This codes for CASSTWGRQGETQYF.